This T cell receptor (beta chain) was sequenced for a study of metastatic and nonmetastatic thyroid tumors. Study background: Peripheral blood and tumor or nodule samples from malignant and benign thyroid patients were compared. General study results and limits: Within blood and tumor, benign nodules reportedly had significantly lower TCR beta diversity than malignant thyroid tumors did.

From the PCR reads, TCRdb re-called clones with MiXCR. The table lists tens of thousands of clones, roughly 50% of them singletons. All patients were untreated before thyroid surgery. This clone was recorded a few times. Antigen specificity is unknown. The receptor comes from a male donor with papillary thyroid cancer or a benign thyroid nodule (not recorded which). Some clones in this sample may be carry-over from other donors' samples. Sequenced material: tumor tissue.

CDR3 sequence reads: CASNRVNTEAFF. The CDR3 nucleotides are TGTGCCTCGAACAGGGTGAACACTGAAGCTTTCTTT. The rearrangement uses TRBV30 and TRBJ1-1; D is perhaps TRBD1 (6 bases). V lost 7 bases, J lost 0 bases, and 9 bases lay in between. From germline, CDR1 is GTSNPN and CDR2 SVGIG (reference sequence). CDR3 length: 12 amino acids. Drawing the rest from reference TRBV30 and TRBJ1-1, the complete variable domain is SQTIHQWPATLVQPVGSPLSLECTVEGTSNPNLYWYRQAAGRGLQLLFYSVGIGQISSEVPQNLSASRPQDRQFILSSKKLLLSDSGFYLCASNRVNTEAFFGQGTRLTVV.